This T cell receptor (beta chain) was sequenced during a study of beta chain features in type 1 diabetes. Study conclusions and caveats: For Type 1 diabetes patients, all four CD4+ subsets carried TCRB CDR3s that were moderately but significantly shorter. Any HLA type influence on TCRB rearrangement was left unresolved here.

As concerns this clone: Antigen specificity is unknown.

CDR1 is SGHNT and CDR2 is YYREEE in the germline V gene (reference sequence). V shed 0 bases and J shed 4 bases, with 7 bases lying between them. The CDR3 is 14 amino acids. Expressed TCRB transcripts were sequenced because the isolated RNA had all been reverse transcribed beforehand. Data came from immunoSEQ multiplex PCR; TCRdb stores just in-frame clones and leaves some out. This sample yields around 280,000 clones, of which 8% are seen a single time; approximately 0.99% belongs to the top ten. Sequencing used central memory CD4+ T cells from blood. This chain connects TRBV5-4 to TRBJ2-2; D is uncertain. The clonotype originates from a woman between 18 and 29 years old in good health. CDR3 in DNA: TGTGCCAGCAGCTTGGACTTGATCACCGGGGAGCTGTTTTTT. Residues: CASSLDLITGELFF.